The TCR beta chain under discussion was sequenced for a study of blood T cell repertoires in COVID-19 (dated by TCRdb to about 2020). With respect to the entire study: Samples from collaborators originated in the United States, Italy and Spain and spanned both the acute and convalescent phases of COVID-19. The prospective study material was composed of cDNA or gDNA derived from T cells, B-cell-depleted T cells, or PBMCs. Subjects who had been exposed to COVID-19, were actively infected with it, or had recovered from it provided the deeply sampled blood TCRbeta repertoires that made up the dataset. The repertoires were released in a freely available public database meant as a resource for research on the immune response to SARS-CoV-2. The samples were drawn from two sources: the first 160 participants of the ongoing ImmuneRACE study, and 1,000 to 1,500 subjects contributed by 6 global collaborators. A de-identified subject ID, COVID-19 status, age in years and sex were almost always included in the sample metadata. HLA class I and class II types, where available, came from metadata supplied by the sample provider rather than from assay-based typing. General study outcomes and caveats: Clinical and demographic metadata were provided uncurated, with the amount varying by source and participant.

The immunoSEQ Assay, a bias-controlled multiplex PCR, was used to amplify TCRbeta CDR3 regions from genomic DNA. The published analysis was carried out like this. The number of nucleated cells in each sample was estimated from the amplification of reference gene primers within the assay. Sequence reads were collapsed and filtered to measure the absolute abundance of every unique TCRbeta CDR3 rearrangement. For each sample, productive Simpson clonality was calculated by taking the square root of Simpson's diversity index across productive rearrangements. The source is immuneACCESS, and TCRdb retained only in-frame sequences with V and J called. Part of the clones is not carried over; for the studies checked, unresolved V genes explain less than half of this, and the remainder is unexplained. The V and J calls and clone size were taken over from that table, and D and trimming were inferred from the DNA. The sample table holds some 140,000 clones, of which approximately 84% were seen once. Of the sample, less than 7% falls within the top ten clones.

In the prospective study, participants were roughly 18 to 100 years old, resided in 20 to 30 geographic areas of the United States, and were enrolled through a virtual design. Cohort assignment in the prospective study relied on participant-reported clinical history from a screening survey and a study questionnaire. In the prospective study, mobile phlebotomists collected whole blood, serum and a nasopharyngeal or oropharyngeal swab from each participant. Over a 2-month period, participants in the prospective study had the option of providing additional blood draws and questionnaires. Before DNA extraction, blood samples from the prospective study were shipped at room temperature or frozen. About this clone itself: This clone's antigen is unknown. No much larger clonotype is one base removed from it; base qualities were not supplied.

The CDR3, cysteine through phenylalanine, is 15 amino acids long. Only the CDR3 region is kept as DNA, spanning 45 bases read in frame from base 1. Trimming at the junction amounts to 5 bases on V and 8 bases on J, and the germline ends lie 16 bases apart. Sequences SGHTA (CDR1) and FQGNSA (CDR2) are obtained from the germline V gene. The chain is assembled from TRBV7-2 and TRBJ1-6; the best D guess is TRBD1, with 6 bases matching. The clonotype originates from a man aged 35-49 years with acute COVID-19. The sequencing input was PBMCs or T cells enriched from blood (not recorded which). The CDR3 is CASSRGGHEDSPLHF. The DNA sequence is as follows: TGTGCCAGCAGCCGGGGGGGACACGAGGATTCACCCCTCCACTTT.